One TCR beta chain is described in this entry. This CDR3 contains 14 residues. CDR1 and CDR2 (germline): SGHTA, FQGNSA. The ends lost 6 bases at V and 7 bases at J; junction bases unmatched: 8. This specimen belongs to a study of blood T cell repertoires in COVID-19. The table came from immunoSEQ multiplex PCR; TCRdb's copy has only in-frame clones and leaves some out. Of roughly 100,000 clones listed, around nine tenths are singletons. The receptor was isolated from a human donor in a cohort sampled during active COVID-19. The sequenced sample consisted of peripheral blood. The J gene is TRBJ2-2, the V gene TRBV7-2, with TRBD1 matching over 7 bases. Here the CDR3 DNA reads TGTGCCAGCAGACTAATACAGGGGAGCGGGGAGCTGTTTTTT. Protein product: CASRLIQGSGELFF.